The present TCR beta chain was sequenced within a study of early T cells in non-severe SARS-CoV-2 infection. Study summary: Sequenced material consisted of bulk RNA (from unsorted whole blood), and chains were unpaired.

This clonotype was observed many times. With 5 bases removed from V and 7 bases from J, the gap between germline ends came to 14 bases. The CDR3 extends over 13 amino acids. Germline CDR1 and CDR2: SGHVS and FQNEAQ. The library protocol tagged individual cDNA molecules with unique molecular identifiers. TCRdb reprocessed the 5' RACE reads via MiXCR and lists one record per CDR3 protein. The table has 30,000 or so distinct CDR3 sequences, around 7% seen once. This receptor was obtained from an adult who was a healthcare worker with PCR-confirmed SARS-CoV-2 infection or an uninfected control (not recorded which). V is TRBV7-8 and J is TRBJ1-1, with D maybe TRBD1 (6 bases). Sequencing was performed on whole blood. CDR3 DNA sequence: TGTGCCAGCAGCCCTGACAGGCCCTATGAAGCTTTCTTT. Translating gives CASSPDRPYEAFF.